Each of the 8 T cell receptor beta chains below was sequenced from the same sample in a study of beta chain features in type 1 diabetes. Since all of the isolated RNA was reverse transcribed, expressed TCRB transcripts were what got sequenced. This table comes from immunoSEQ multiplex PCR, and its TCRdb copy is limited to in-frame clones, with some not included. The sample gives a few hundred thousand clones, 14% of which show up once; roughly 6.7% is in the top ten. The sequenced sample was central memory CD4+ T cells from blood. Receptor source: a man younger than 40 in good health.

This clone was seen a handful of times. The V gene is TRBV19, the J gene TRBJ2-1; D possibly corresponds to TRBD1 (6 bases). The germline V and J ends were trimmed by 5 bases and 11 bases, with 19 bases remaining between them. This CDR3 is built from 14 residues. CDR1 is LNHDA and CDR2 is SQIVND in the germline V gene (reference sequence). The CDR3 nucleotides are TGTGCCAGTAGTTCTCAAGGCTCACAGGGCAAGCAGTTCTTC. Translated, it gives CASSSQGSQGKQFF.

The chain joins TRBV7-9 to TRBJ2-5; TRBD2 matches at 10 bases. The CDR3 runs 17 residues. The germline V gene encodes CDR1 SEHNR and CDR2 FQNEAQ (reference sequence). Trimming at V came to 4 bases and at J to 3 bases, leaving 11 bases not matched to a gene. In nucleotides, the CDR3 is TGTGCCAGCAGCTCCCGGACTAGCGGCAAAGAAGAAGAGACCCAGTACTTC. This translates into CASSSRTSGKEEETQYF.

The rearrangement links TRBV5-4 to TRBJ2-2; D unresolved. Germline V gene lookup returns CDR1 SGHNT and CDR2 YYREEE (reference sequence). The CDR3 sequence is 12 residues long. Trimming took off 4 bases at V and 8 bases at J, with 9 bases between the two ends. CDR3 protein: CASSLNRGELFF. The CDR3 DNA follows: TGTGCCAGCAGCCTAAATAGGGGGGAGCTGTTTTTT.

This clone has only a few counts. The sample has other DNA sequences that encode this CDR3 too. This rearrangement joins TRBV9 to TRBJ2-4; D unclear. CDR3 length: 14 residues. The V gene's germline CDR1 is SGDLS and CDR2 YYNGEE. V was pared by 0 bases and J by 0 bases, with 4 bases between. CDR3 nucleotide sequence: TGTGCCAGCAGCGTAGGGGGAGCCAAAAACATTCAGTACTTC. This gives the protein CASSVGGAKNIQYF.

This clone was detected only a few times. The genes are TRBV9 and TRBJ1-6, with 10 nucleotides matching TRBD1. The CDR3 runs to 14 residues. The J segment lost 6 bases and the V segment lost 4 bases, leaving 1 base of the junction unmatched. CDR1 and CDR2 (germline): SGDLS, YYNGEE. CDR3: CASSRTGGNSPLHF. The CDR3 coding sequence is TGTGCCAGCAGCCGGACAGGGGGTAATTCACCCCTCCACTTT.

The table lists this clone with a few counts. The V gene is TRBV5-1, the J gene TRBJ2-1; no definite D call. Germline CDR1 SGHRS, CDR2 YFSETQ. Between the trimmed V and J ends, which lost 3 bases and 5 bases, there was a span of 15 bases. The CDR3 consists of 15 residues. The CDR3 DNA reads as TGCGCCAGCAGCTCCTTGAAAGGGCGTGACAATGAGCAGTTCTTC. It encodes CASSSLKGRDNEQFF.

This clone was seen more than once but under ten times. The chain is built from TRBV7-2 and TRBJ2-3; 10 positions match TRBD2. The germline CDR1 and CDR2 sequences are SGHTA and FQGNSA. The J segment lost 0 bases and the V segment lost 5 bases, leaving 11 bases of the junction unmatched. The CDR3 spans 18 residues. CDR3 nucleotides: TGTGCCAGCAGCCCGAGGCTAGCGGGAGCCCCTAGCACAGATACGCAGTATTTT. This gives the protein CASSPRLAGAPSTDTQYF.

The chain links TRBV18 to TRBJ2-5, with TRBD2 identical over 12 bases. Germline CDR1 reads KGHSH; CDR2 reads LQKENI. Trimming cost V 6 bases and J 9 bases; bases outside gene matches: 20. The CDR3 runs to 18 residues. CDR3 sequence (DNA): TGTGCCAGCTCTCCTCCTGTCGGGACTAGCGGGCCTTCCAAGGCCCAGTACTTC. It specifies CASSPPVGTSGPSKAQYF. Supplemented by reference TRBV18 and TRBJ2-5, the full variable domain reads NAGVMQNPRHLVRRRGQEARLRCSPMKGHSHVYWYRQLPEEGLKFMVYLQKENIIDESGMPKERFSAEFPKEGPSILRIQQVVRGDSAAYFCASSPPVGTSGPSKAQYFGPGTRLLVL.